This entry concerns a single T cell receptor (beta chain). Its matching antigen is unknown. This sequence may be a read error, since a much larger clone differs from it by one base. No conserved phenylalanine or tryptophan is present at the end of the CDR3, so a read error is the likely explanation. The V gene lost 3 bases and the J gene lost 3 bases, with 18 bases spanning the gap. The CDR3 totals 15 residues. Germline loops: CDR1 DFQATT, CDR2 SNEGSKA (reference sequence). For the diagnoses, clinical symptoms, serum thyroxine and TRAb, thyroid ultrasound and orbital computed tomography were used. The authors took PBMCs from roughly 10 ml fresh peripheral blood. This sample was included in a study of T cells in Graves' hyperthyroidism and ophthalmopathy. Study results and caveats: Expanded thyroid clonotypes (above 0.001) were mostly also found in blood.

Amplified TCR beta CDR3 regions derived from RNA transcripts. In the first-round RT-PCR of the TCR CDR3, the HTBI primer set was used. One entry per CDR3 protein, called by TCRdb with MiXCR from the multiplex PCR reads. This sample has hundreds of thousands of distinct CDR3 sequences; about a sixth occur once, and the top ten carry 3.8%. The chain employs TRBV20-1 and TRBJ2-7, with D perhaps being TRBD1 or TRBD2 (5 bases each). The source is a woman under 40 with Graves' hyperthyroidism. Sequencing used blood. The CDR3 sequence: CSASDPTEGSYEQYL. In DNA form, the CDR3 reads TGCAGTGCTAGTGACCCGACAGAGGGGAGCTACGAGCAGTACCTC.